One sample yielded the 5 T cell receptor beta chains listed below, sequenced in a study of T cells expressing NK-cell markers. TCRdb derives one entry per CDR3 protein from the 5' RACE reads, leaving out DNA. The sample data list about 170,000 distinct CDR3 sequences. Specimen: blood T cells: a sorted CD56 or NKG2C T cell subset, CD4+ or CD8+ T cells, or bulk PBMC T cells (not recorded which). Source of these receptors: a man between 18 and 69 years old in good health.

The CDR3 sequence is CSAHGEGLAKPGSQYF. The chain couples TRBV20-1 to TRBJ2-5; TCRdb selects TRBD2, and the lack of DNA leaves this call unchecked. The CDR3 is 16 amino acids. Looked up from germline, CDR1 is DFQATT and CDR2 is SNEGSKA (reference sequence).

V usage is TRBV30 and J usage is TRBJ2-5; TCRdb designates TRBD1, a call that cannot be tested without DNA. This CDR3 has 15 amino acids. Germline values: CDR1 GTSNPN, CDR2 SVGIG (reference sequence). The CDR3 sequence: CAWDPGQGVSETQYF.

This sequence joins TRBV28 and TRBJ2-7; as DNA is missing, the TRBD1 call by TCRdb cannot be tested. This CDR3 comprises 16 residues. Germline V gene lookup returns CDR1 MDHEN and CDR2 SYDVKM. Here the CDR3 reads CASSSPAGRGAYEQYF. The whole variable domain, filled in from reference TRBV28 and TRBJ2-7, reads DVKVTQSSRYLVKRTGEKVFLECVQDMDHENMFWYRQDPGLGLRLIYFSYDVKMKEKGDIPEGYSVSREKKERFSLILESASTNQTSMYLCASSSPAGRGAYEQYFGPGTRLTVT.

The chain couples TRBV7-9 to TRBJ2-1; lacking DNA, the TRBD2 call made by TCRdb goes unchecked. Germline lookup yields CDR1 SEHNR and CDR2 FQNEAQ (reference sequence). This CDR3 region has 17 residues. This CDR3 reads CASTPPGVKSSYNEQFF.

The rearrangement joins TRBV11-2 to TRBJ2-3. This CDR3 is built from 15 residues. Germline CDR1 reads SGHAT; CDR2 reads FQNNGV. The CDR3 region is CASSSRSMTTDTQYF.